This passage covers 6 T cell receptor beta chains from one sample sequenced in a study of blood T cell repertoires in COVID-19. The protocol was immunoSEQ multiplex PCR, while the TCRdb copy is restricted to in-frame clones and leaves out a portion. The table has some 76,000 clones, about 89% seen once. The source material was peripheral blood. Source of these receptors: a man in his 60s with acute or convalescent COVID-19.

V and J are TRBV2 and TRBJ1-5; TRBD1 aligns across 8 bases. The CDR3 contains 14 residues. The V segment lost 7 bases and the J segment 2 bases; nucleotides outside the gene matches: 4. The germline V gene has CDR1 SNHLY and CDR2 FYNNEI. The CDR3 sequence: CASNIQGGNQPQHF. CDR3 nucleotide sequence: TGTGCCAGCAATATACAGGGGGGCAATCAGCCCCAGCATTTT. Filled out from reference TRBV2 and TRBJ1-5, the complete variable domain reads EPEVTQTPSHQVTQMGQEVILRCVPISNHLYFYWYRQILGQKVEFLVSFYNNEISEKSEIFDDQFSVERPDGSNFTLKIRSTKLEDSAMYFCASNIQGGNQPQHFGDGTRLSIL.

The rearrangement links TRBV11-2 to TRBJ2-7, with TRBD2 matching 8 bases. Germline V gene lookup returns CDR1 SGHAT and CDR2 FQNNGV. Trimming at V came to 5 bases and at J to 6 bases, leaving 12 bases not matched to a gene. The CDR3 is 15 residues long. As DNA, the CDR3 is TGTGCCAGCAGCACCCTCGCCGGGGGGGTCGGCGAGCAGTACTTC. It codes for CASSTLAGGVGEQYF.

The V gene is TRBV4-1, the J gene TRBJ1-5; D may be TRBD1 (5 bases). Germline lookup yields CDR1 MGHRA and CDR2 YSYEKL. V was trimmed by 0 bases and J by 5 bases, leaving 8 bases between them. The CDR3 has 14 amino acids. Here the CDR3 reads CASSQDGADQPQHF. For the CDR3, the DNA is TGCGCCAGCAGCCAAGATGGGGCGGATCAGCCCCAGCATTTT.

The genes are TRBV28 and TRBJ2-3; TRBD2 matches 14 bases. CDR3 size: 18 residues. CDR1 and CDR2 (germline): MDHEN, SYDVKM. Trimming took 5 bases from V and 5 from J; bases not matched to a gene: 12. The CDR3 DNA reads TGTGCCAGCAGTACCGTAGCCGGGACTAGCGGGGGAGGAGATACGCAGTATTTT. This sequence encodes CASSTVAGTSGGGDTQYF.

CDR3 sequence reads: CASSIRGGQKMYSNQPQHF. CDR3 bases: TGTGCCAGTAGTATAAGAGGGGGACAGAAGATGTATAGCAATCAGCCCCAGCATTTT. The chain combines TRBV19 with TRBJ1-5; TRBD1 matches 7 bases. The CDR3 extends over 19 amino acids. The ends lost 2 bases at V and 0 bases at J; junction bases unmatched: 13. In germline, CDR1 is LNHDA, CDR2 SQIVND (reference sequence).

The chain uses TRBV10-2 and TRBJ2-3; TRBD2 matches at 9 bases. Germline V gene data show CDR1 as WSHSY and CDR2 as SAAADI. The length of the CDR3 is 15 residues. With V trimmed by 8 bases and J by 3 bases, 9 bases remained unmatched. CDR3 in amino acids: CASGRPSGVTDTQYF. Here the CDR3 DNA reads TGCGCCAGCGGTCGGCCTAGCGGGGTTACAGATACGCAGTATTTT.